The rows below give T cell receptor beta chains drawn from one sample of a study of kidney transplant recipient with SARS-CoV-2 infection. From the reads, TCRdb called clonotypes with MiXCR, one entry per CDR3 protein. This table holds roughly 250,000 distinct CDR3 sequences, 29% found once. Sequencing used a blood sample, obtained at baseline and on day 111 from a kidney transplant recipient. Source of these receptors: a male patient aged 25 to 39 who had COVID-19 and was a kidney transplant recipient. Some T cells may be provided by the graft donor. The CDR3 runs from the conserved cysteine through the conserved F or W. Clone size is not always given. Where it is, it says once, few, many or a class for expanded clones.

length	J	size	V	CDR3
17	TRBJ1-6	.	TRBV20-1	CSARDRQASSYNSPLHF
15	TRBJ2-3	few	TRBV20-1	CSARASSGEGSTQYF
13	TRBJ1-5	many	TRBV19	CASTDRRGQPQHF
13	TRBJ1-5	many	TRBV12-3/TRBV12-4	CASSDRELQPQHF
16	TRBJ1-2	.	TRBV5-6	CASDLVNSRRTYGYTF
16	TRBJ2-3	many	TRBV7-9	CASKSWREERTDTQYF
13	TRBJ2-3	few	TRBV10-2	CASKAASTDTQYF
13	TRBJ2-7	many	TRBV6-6	CASSYGQSYEQYF
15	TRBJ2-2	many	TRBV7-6	CASGDWTENTGELFF
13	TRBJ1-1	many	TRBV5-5	CASSLYQGTEAFF
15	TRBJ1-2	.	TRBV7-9	CASSIGTGGGYGYTF
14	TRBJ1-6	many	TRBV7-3	CASSSGTGFSPLHF
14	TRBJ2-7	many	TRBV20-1	CSARTRQGSYEQYF
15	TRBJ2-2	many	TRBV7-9	CASSPGTSGTGELFF
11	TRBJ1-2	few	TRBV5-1	CASSLEGGYAF
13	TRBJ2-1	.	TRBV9	CASGGRVENEQFF
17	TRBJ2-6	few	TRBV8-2	CGMLDRITQSRANVLTF
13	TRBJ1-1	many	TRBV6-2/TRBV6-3	CASSYQGFAEAFF
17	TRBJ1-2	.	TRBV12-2	CASRVCWTPRKTYGYTF
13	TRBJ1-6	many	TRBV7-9	CASSLGENSPLHF